This T cell receptor beta chain was sequenced during a study of blood T cell repertoires in COVID-19. Background on the study: There were acute and convalescent COVID-19 samples, and they came from the United States, Italy and Spain. PBMCs, B-cell-depleted T cells, or T cells were the source of the cDNA or gDNA that made up the material.

Recruited during active infection, patients (from Seattle) were subsequently followed longitudinally. Per the original methods: Reference gene primers were amplified, and this amplification served to estimate nucleated cell counts. Measured with immunoSEQ multiplex PCR; TCRdb has only the in-frame clones, and not every one. The V and J calls and the clone size are those of that table, but D and trimming were determined from the DNA. Here the sample spans approximately 93,000 clones, around nine tenths being singletons. Germline loops: CDR1 LNHNV, CDR2 YYDKDF (reference sequence). The CDR3 runs to 13 residues. With 5 bases removed from V and 8 bases from J, the gap between germline ends came to 15 bases.

This receptor was identified in a man aged 50-59 years with COVID-19, enrolled during active disease. Sequenced sample: peripheral blood. The rearrangement joins TRBV15 to TRBJ1-2, with D unclear. The CDR3 coding sequence is TGTGCCACCAGCCTCCGGGGATCAGCGGGCTACACCTTC. It codes for CATSLRGSAGYTF.